This TCR beta chain was found in a study of technical replicates of blood from a handful of donors. Germline lookup yields CDR1 LGHNA and CDR2 YNFKEQ. The CDR3 covers 17 residues. Between the trimmed V and J ends, which lost 3 bases and 0 bases, there was a span of 15 bases. Assay used: immunoSEQ multiplex PCR; TCRdb lists only in-frame clones, some missing. The profile shows about 60,000 clones, nearly 95% of them singletons. The source material was PBMCs. This chain joins TRBV4-2 and TRBJ2-4; tentatively, D is TRBD2 (6 bases). The sequence derives from a human donor in good health. Some clones in this sample may be carry-over from other donors' samples. The CDR3 DNA reads as TGTGCCAGCAGCCACTCCACGGGGACTGAAGCCAAAAACATTCAGTACTTC. Translated: CASSHSTGTEAKNIQYF.